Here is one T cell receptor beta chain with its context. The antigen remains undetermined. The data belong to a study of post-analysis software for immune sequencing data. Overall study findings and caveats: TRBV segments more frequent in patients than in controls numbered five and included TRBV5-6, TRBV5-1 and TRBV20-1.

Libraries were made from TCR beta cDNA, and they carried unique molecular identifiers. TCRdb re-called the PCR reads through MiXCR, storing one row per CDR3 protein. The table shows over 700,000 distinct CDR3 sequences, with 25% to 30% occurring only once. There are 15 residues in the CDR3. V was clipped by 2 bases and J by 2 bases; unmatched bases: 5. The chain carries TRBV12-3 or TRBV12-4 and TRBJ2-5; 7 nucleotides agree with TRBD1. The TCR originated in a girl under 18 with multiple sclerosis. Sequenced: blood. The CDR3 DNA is TGTGCCAGCAGTTTACAAGGACAGGATCAAGAGACCCAGTACTTC. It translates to CASSLQGQDQETQYF.